This record covers a single T cell receptor (beta chain). Its antigen is as yet unknown. These data originate in a study of T cells after yellow fever vaccination. Study-wide results and caveats: One caveat is that FACS-sorted repertoires could contain abundant clonotypes contaminating from the bulk population. Clones that expanded after primary vaccination mostly reappeared after the booster (nearly 98% CD4, 88% CD8).

The germline V gene encodes CDR1 SGHRS and CDR2 YFSETQ. The V end lost 1 base, the J end lost 5 bases, and 9 bases lay between the germline ends. The CDR3 loop spans 13 amino acids. 5'RACE template switching added a universal primer site and UMIs to TCR cDNA. TCRdb independently ran MiXCR on the 5' RACE reads; one entry per CDR3 protein. This sample carries fewer than 350,000 distinct CDR3 sequences, approximately 4% of them seen once, and the ten largest clones take roughly a fifth. The sample consisted of PBMCs, taken 15 days after the yellow fever booster vaccination. The rearrangement joins TRBV5-1 to TRBJ1-2, with D perhaps TRBD1 (5 bases). The clonotype comes from a man aged 18 to 35 who received the YFV17D yellow fever vaccine. CDR3 residues: CASSLPGEYGYTF. In nucleotides, the CDR3 is TGCGCCAGCAGCTTGCCGGGGGAGTATGGCTACACCTTC.